What follows are 13 T cell receptor beta chains derived from one specimen sequenced in a study of CD8+ T cells in alopecia areata (dated by TCRdb to about 2018). Explained via the paper, the treatment or condition label denotes: oral pan-JAK inhibitor, 5-10 mg twice daily. The library came from the immunoSEQ multiplex PCR assay. RNA was extracted from all samples and reverse transcribed into cDNA as template for TCR sequencing. Held by TCRdb, this immuneACCESS table contains in-frame sequences only and omits some clones. Under half of the omission traces to an unresolved V gene where checked; the cause of the rest is unknown. The sample table lists more than 150,000 clones, about 47% of them with a count of one. The top ten hold roughly a tenth of the sample. The sequenced sample was CD8+ T cells sorted from blood, obtained between weeks 51 and 52, from a patient treated with tofacitinib. The source of these receptors is a human donor with alopecia areata.

The chain joins TRBV7-9 to TRBJ1-5, with no clear D. CDR1 is SEHNR, CDR2 FQNEAQ, per germline (reference sequence). The germline V and J ends were trimmed by 0 bases and 0 bases, with 9 bases remaining between them. This CDR3 spans 16 amino acids. The chain's CDR3 is CASSLAMGNSNQPQHF. The CDR3 DNA reads TGTGCCAGCAGCTTAGCGATGGGCAATAGCAATCAGCCCCAGCATTTT. Combining the CDR3 with reference TRBV7-9 and TRBJ1-5 gives the whole variable domain DTGVSQNPRHKITKRGQNVTFRCDPISEHNRLYWYRQTLGQGPEFLTYFQNEAQLEKSRLLSDRFSAERPKGSFSTLEIQRTEQGDSAMYLCASSLAMGNSNQPQHFGDGTRLSIL.

This sequence joins TRBV7-2 and TRBJ2-5, with a weak D call TRBD2 (5 bases). V lost 1 base and J 2 bases, leaving 11 bases between the germline ends. This CDR3 spans 15 amino acids. CDR1 and CDR2 from the germline V gene are SGHTA and FQGNSA. Here the CDR3 reads CASSLVGAEQETQYF. The CDR3 DNA reads as TGTGCCAGCAGCTTAGTCGGAGCGGAGCAAGAGACCCAGTACTTC.

A few counts support this clone. J is TRBJ1-2 and V is TRBV27; 8 bases align to TRBD1. CDR1 and CDR2 from the germline V gene are MNHEY and SMNVEV (reference sequence). The ends lost 8 bases at V and 3 bases at J; junction bases unmatched: 5. The CDR3 length is 13 residues. CDR3 DNA sequence: TGTGCCAGCGCCCAGACAGGGGACTATGGCTACACCTTC. This sequence encodes CASAQTGDYGYTF.

This chain uses TRBV5-6 with TRBJ2-7, with D perhaps matching TRBD1 (6 bases). Germline assignment: CDR1 SGHDT and CDR2 YYEEEE. CDR3 length equals 14 residues. With 3 bases removed from V and 2 bases from J, the gap between germline ends came to 12 bases. CDR3 region: CASSSGHSAYEQYF. The CDR3 coding sequence is TGTGCCAGCAGCTCGGGACACTCAGCCTACGAGCAGTACTTC.

V and J are TRBV29-1 and TRBJ2-5; D may be TRBD2 (5 bases). Trimming removed 4 bases from V and 4 bases from J, with 10 bases in between. Germline CDR1 and CDR2: SQVTM and ANQGSEA. This CDR3 is built from 12 residues. Here the CDR3 DNA reads TGCAGCGTTGCCCTACGGGGAGAGACCCAGTACTTC. It codes for CSVALRGETQYF.

V is TRBV4-2 and J is TRBJ1-1; perhaps TRBD1 as D (6 bases). The V gene lost 1 base and the J gene lost 4 bases, with 13 bases spanning the gap. Per germline, CDR1 LGHNA and CDR2 YNFKEQ. This CDR3 is built from 15 residues. CDR3 nucleotide sequence: TGTGCCAGCAGCCAAGCGGGGGCGGTGGGCACTGAAGCTTTCTTT. It specifies CASSQAGAVGTEAFF.

This sequence joins TRBV27 and TRBJ1-3; D is ambiguous. Trimming pared 6 bases from V and 0 bases from J, leaving 6 bases between. This CDR3 has 13 amino acids. Germline CDR1 and CDR2: MNHEY and SMNVEV (reference sequence). CDR3 nucleotide sequence: TGTGCCAGCAGCTCATTCTCTGGAAACACCATATATTTT. Protein product: CASSSFSGNTIYF.

A few counts support this clone. The genes are TRBV29-1 and TRBJ2-3, with 11 bases that match TRBD2. Germline CDR1 SQVTM, CDR2 ANQGSEA. V shed 3 bases and J 5 bases; nucleotides not matched to a gene: 4. The CDR3 length is 14 residues. Here the CDR3 DNA reads TGCAGCGTTGAGACTAGCGGGGCTGGAGATACGCAGTATTTT. Translation gives CSVETSGAGDTQYF.

In this sample, this clone turned up a few times. The chain employs TRBV6-1 and TRBJ2-5; D ambiguous. Trimming cost V 1 base and J 7 bases, with 10 bases left between them. The CDR3 is made up of 13 amino acids. Per germline, CDR1 MNHNS and CDR2 SASEGT. The CDR3 DNA follows: TGTGCCAGCAGTGAAGAGAAGGGTTTGACCCAGTACTTC. It translates to CASSEEKGLTQYF.

The rearrangement links TRBV5-6 to TRBJ2-6, with TRBD1 as a possible D gene (6 bases). V lost 6 bases, J lost 3 bases, and 13 bases lay in between. This CDR3 comprises 15 residues. The germline CDR1 and CDR2 sequences are SGHDT and YYEEEE. CDR3 residues: CASISDRNGANVLTF. The CDR3 region has the DNA TGTGCCAGCATATCCGACAGGAATGGGGCCAACGTCCTGACTTTC.

This chain uses TRBV30 with TRBJ1-5; D is possibly TRBD1 (6 bases). CDR3 length: 14 residues. Germline CDR1 is GTSNPN and CDR2 is SVGIG (reference sequence). V lost 3 bases and J 6 bases, leaving 15 bases between the germline ends. The CDR3 loop reads CAWRSGGGGQPQHF. Written as DNA, the CDR3 is TGTGCCTGGAGGTCCGGTGGGGGCGGTCAGCCCCAGCATTTT.

This sequence joins TRBV13 and TRBJ1-1, with TRBD1 as a possible D gene (5 bases). CDR1 and CDR2 from the germline V gene are PRHDT and FYEKMQ (reference sequence). Trimming stripped 1 base from V and 7 bases from J, with 13 bases between. The CDR3 is made up of 14 amino acids. The CDR3 protein is CASSLEAGSLEAFF. The CDR3 nucleotides are TGTGCCAGCAGCTTAGAGGCAGGGTCGCTTGAAGCTTTCTTT.

This clone has more than one count but fewer than ten. This chain links TRBV6-5 with TRBJ2-5; D remains ambiguous. V shed 6 bases and J shed 5 bases, with 7 bases lying between them. The CDR3 is made up of 11 amino acids. Germline V gene lookup returns CDR1 MNHEY and CDR2 SVGAGI. In nucleotides, the CDR3 is TGTGCCAGCAGATTGAAGGAGACCCAGTACTTC. It is translated as CASRLKETQYF.